This is a list of T cell receptor beta chains from one sample in a study of CD8+CD57+ T cells in acquired aplastic anemia. TCRdb reanalysed the reads using MiXCR and keeps one entry per CDR3 protein. The data show 95,000 to 150,000 distinct CDR3 sequences, 45% to 60% seen once. Sequenced material: sorted CD4+, CD8+, or CD8+CD57+ T cells (not recorded which) from PBMCs. The receptors stem from a human donor with aplastic anemia. Each CDR3 is given with its conserved first and last residue. A D gene is named only where the DNA matches it firmly. Clone sizes are given selectively: once, few, many, or a class where the clone is expanded.

J gene: TRBJ2-1; V gene: TRBV10-3; D gene: NA; clone size: NA; CDR3 protein: CAISIVTGTYNEQFF; CDR3 DNA: TGTGCCATCAGTATTGTAACCGGTACCTACAATGAGCAGTTCTTC
J gene: TRBJ2-7; V gene: TRBV20-1; D gene: TRBD1; clone size: once; CDR3 protein: CSASRTGGGEQYF; CDR3 DNA: TGCAGTGCTAGTAGGACAGGGGGCGGCGAGCAGTACTTC
J gene: TRBJ1-1; V gene: TRBV30; D gene: NA; clone size: NA; CDR3 protein: CAWSLGTEAFF; CDR3 DNA: TGTGCCTGGAGTTTGGGAACTGAAGCTTTCTTT
J gene: TRBJ1-2; V gene: TRBV7-9; D gene: NA; clone size: once; CDR3 protein: CASTRSSYYGYTF; CDR3 DNA: TGTGCCAGCACCCGTAGCAGCTACTATGGCTACACCTTC
J gene: TRBJ2-7; V gene: TRBV15; D gene: NA; clone size: NA; CDR3 protein: CATSPRVSYEQYF; CDR3 DNA: TGTGCCACCAGCCCACGGGTTTCCTACGAGCAGTACTTC
J gene: TRBJ2-7; V gene: TRBV10-3; D gene: TRBD1; clone size: NA; CDR3 protein: CAIRDRDRGPHEQYF; CDR3 DNA: TGTGCCATCAGGGATAGGGACAGGGGCCCCCACGAGCAGTACTTC
J gene: TRBJ2-7; V gene: TRBV19; D gene: TRBD2; clone size: many; CDR3 protein: CASSIVGGSSEQYF; CDR3 DNA: TGTGCCAGTAGTATAGTCGGCGGGAGTAGCGAGCAGTACTTC
J gene: TRBJ2-3; V gene: TRBV7-3; D gene: NA; clone size: once; CDR3 protein: CASSTRGGTQYF; CDR3 DNA: TGTGCCAGCAGCACCCGGGGTGGTACGCAGTATTTT
J gene: TRBJ1-6; V gene: TRBV12-3/TRBV12-4; D gene: NA; clone size: NA; CDR3 protein: CASSGRAGLASPLHF; CDR3 DNA: TGTGCCAGCAGCGGTCGGGCAGGGCTAGCCTCACCCCTCCACTTT
J gene: TRBJ1-5; V gene: TRBV2; D gene: NA; clone size: NA; CDR3 protein: CASSEVGNSNQPQHF; CDR3 DNA: TGTGCCAGCAGTGAAGTGGGGAATAGCAATCAGCCCCAGCATTTT
J gene: TRBJ2-7; V gene: TRBV10-3; D gene: NA; clone size: NA; CDR3 protein: CAISESGASYEQYF; CDR3 DNA: TGTGCCATCAGTGAGTCAGGGGCCTCCTACGAGCAGTACTTC
J gene: TRBJ1-6; V gene: TRBV20-1; D gene: NA; clone size: NA; CDR3 protein: CSARNRVGNSPLHF; CDR3 DNA: TGCAGTGCTAGGAACAGGGTGGGTAATTCACCCCTCCACTTT
J gene: TRBJ1-6; V gene: TRBV7-9; D gene: TRBD1; clone size: NA; CDR3 protein: CASSIGQGESSPLHF; CDR3 DNA: TGTGCCAGCAGCATCGGACAGGGGGAAAGCTCACCCCTCCACTTT
J gene: TRBJ1-4; V gene: TRBV7-9; D gene: NA; clone size: NA; CDR3 protein: CASSFPVEKELFF; CDR3 DNA: TGTGCCAGCAGCTTCCCCGTCGAGAAAGAGCTGTTTTTT
J gene: TRBJ1-1; V gene: TRBV25-1; D gene: NA; clone size: NA; CDR3 protein: CASSAGDGLNTEAFF; CDR3 DNA: TGTGCCAGCAGTGCGGGGGACGGATTGAACACTGAAGCTTTCTTT
J gene: TRBJ2-2; V gene: TRBV24-1; D gene: NA; clone size: few; CDR3 protein: CATSSQDTGELFF; CDR3 DNA: TGTGCCACCAGTTCACAGGACACCGGGGAGCTGTTTTTT
J gene: TRBJ2-7; V gene: TRBV20-1; D gene: NA; clone size: NA; CDR3 protein: CSAPRDSFYEQYF; CDR3 DNA: TGCAGCGCACCCAGGGACTCCTTCTACGAGCAGTACTTC
J gene: TRBJ2-7; V gene: TRBV24-1; D gene: NA; clone size: NA; CDR3 protein: CATSDLGAGGEQYF; CDR3 DNA: TGTGCCACCAGTGATTTGGGGGCGGGTGGCGAGCAGTACTTC
J gene: TRBJ1-6; V gene: TRBV27; D gene: NA; clone size: many; CDR3 protein: CASSYNWGSPLHF; CDR3 DNA: TGTGCCAGCAGTTATAACTGGGGTTCACCCCTCCACTTT
J gene: TRBJ1-6; V gene: TRBV7-8; D gene: TRBD1; clone size: few; CDR3 protein: CASRGTVNNSPLHF; CDR3 DNA: TGTGCCAGCAGAGGGACAGTCAATAATTCACCCCTCCACTTT
J gene: TRBJ2-7; V gene: TRBV19; D gene: TRBD1; clone size: NA; CDR3 protein: CASKDRDRASYEQYF; CDR3 DNA: TGTGCCAGTAAGGATCGGGACAGGGCATCCTACGAGCAGTACTTC